Given below is one TCR beta chain in context. Indicated time point: 2015-2016 season, pre-vaccination. This sample was included in a study of follicular helper T cells after annual influenza vaccination. After removal of 5 bases from V and 6 bases from J, the junction contained 6 bases not matched to a gene. The CDR3 contains 14 residues. Germline V gene data show CDR1 as SGHTA and CDR2 as FQGNSA. TCRB was sequenced at Survey level resolution. Profiled with immunoSEQ multiplex PCR; TCRdb holds only in-frame clones, not every one. Of more than 9,000 clones listed, about 85% are singletons. Sequencing was performed on CXCR5+ CD38- circulating T follicular helper cells from blood, taken on the day of influenza vaccination. As to subset: circulating Tfh, non-naive CD4+CXCR5+PD-1+ (ICOS+CD38+ or ICOS-CD38-). This TCR was sampled from an adult who received the influenza vaccine. The chain is built from TRBV7-2 and TRBJ2-3; 9 bases align to TRBD2. The CDR3 DNA is TGTGCCAGCAGCCCTGGACTAGCGTCGGATACGCAGTATTTT. It is translated as CASSPGLASDTQYF.